A single sample is the source of the 8 T cell receptor beta chains below, sequenced in a study of cytomegalovirus exposure and HLA in healthy donors. Measured with immunoSEQ multiplex PCR; TCRdb has only the in-frame clones, and not every one. Of 120,000 or so clones in the sample, 85% to 90% were seen once. The sample was PBMCs. The receptors shown here come from a young woman in good health and CMV-seronegative.

The gene calls are TRBV29-1 and TRBJ1-2; 8 bases are a match to TRBD1. V shed 3 bases and J 8 bases; nucleotides not matched to a gene: 14. Germline CDR1 SQVTM, CDR2 ANQGSEA. The CDR3 covers 15 residues. CDR3 residues: CSVDRLDRGNFGYTF. Written as DNA, the CDR3 is TGCAGCGTTGACCGCCTCGACAGGGGTAACTTCGGCTACACCTTC.

The V gene is TRBV7-9, the J gene TRBJ1-4, with a possible D match to TRBD1 (5 bases). The CDR3 runs to 16 residues. Germline V CDR1 and CDR2: SEHNR, FQNEAQ (reference sequence). Between the trimmed V and J ends, which lost 5 bases and 8 bases, there was a span of 21 bases. The CDR3 DNA reads as TGTGCCAGCAGCGCTCCCGGGCAGGGAGGACGGGAAAAACTGTTTTTT. Its protein product is CASSAPGQGGREKLFF.

The chain has TRBV6-5 and TRBJ1-2, with 9 nucleotides matching TRBD1. This CDR3 spans 13 amino acids. With 7 bases clipped from V and 3 bases from J, the junction kept 3 bases outside the gene matches. Germline CDR1 and CDR2: MNHEY and SVGAGI. The CDR3 here is CASKRDRDYGYTF. The CDR3 region has the DNA TGTGCCAGCAAGCGGGACAGGGACTATGGCTACACCTTC.

The chain combines TRBV28 with TRBJ1-2, with 8 bases identical to TRBD1. This CDR3 is built from 14 residues. Germline V gene data show CDR1 as MDHEN and CDR2 as SYDVKM. The ends lost 5 bases at V and 8 bases at J; junction bases unmatched: 10. The CDR3 DNA reads as TGTGCCAGCAGTCCCCCCAGGGGGCGAATCGGCTACACCTTC. Residues: CASSPPRGRIGYTF.

The chain has TRBV2 and TRBJ1-2; D unclear. The CDR3 sequence is 12 residues long. Per germline, CDR1 SNHLY and CDR2 FYNNEI. Trimming pared 6 bases from V and 6 bases from J, leaving 11 bases between. The chain's CDR3 is CASRLAGNGYTF. The DNA of the CDR3 is TGTGCCAGCAGGTTGGCAGGAAATGGCTACACCTTC. Together with reference TRBV2 and TRBJ1-2, the CDR3 gives the full variable domain: EPEVTQTPSHQVTQMGQEVILRCVPISNHLYFYWYRQILGQKVEFLVSFYNNEISEKSEIFDDQFSVERPDGSNFTLKIRSTKLEDSAMYFCASRLAGNGYTFGSGTRLTVV.

The gene calls are TRBV5-6 and TRBJ1-1; D remains unclear. The CDR3 is 13 residues long. V lost 1 base, J lost 6 bases, and 10 bases lay in between. From germline, CDR1 is SGHDT and CDR2 YYEEEE. CDR3 bases: TGTGCCAGCAGCTTGCACCCGGTCGCTGAAGCTTTCTTT. Its protein is CASSLHPVAEAFF.

The rearrangement joins TRBV7-2 to TRBJ2-7; D gene unclear. CDR1 is SGHTA, CDR2 FQGNSA, per germline. CDR3 length equals 15 residues. The V end lost 1 base, the J end lost 0 bases, and 10 bases lay between the germline ends. This CDR3 is CASSLGAGSSYEQYV. In DNA form, the CDR3 reads TGTGCCAGCAGCTTAGGGGCCGGCAGCTCCTACGAGCAGTACGTC.

The chain couples TRBV6-7 to TRBJ2-2; 12 nucleotides align to TRBD2. TRBV6-7 is flagged as an ORF with uncertain function. The CDR3 length is 13 residues. V dropped 8 bases and J dropped 8; count of bases not matched to a gene: 3. The CDR3 nucleotides read TGTGCCAGCTCTAGCGGGAGGGAAGGGGAGCTGTTTTTT. This translates into CASSSGREGELFF.